This is a list of T cell receptor beta chains from one sample in a study of blood T cell repertoires in COVID-19. Data came from immunoSEQ multiplex PCR; TCRdb stores just in-frame clones and leaves some out. The repertoire holds about 81,000 clones, with approximately 84% as singletons. Specimen: peripheral blood. The receptors derive from a human donor in a cohort sampled during active COVID-19. The conserved cysteine and the conserved F or W are not part of the CDR3 here.

J gene | V gene | CDR3 protein
TRBJ1-4 | TRBV5-5 | ASNGGGTVEKLF
TRBJ2-1 | TRBV11-2 | ASSMSGANNEQF
TRBJ2-1 | TRBV19 | ASSTFLAENEQF
TRBJ1-1 | TRBV9 | ASSVGVGDTEAF
TRBJ2-5 | TRBV7-9 | ASSLIGGETQY
TRBJ1-1 | TRBV7-6 | ASTRTGGSEAF
TRBJ2-7 | TRBV6-5 | ACSGTGSYEQY
TRBJ2-7 | TRBV6-5 | ASSYSPSSYEQY
TRBJ2-5 | TRBV27 | ASSSSGWETQY
TRBJ2-3 | TRBV6-1 | ASSAWGAGAITDTQY
TRBJ2-3 | TRBV5-8 | ASSSGLAGGPSTDTQY
TRBJ2-7 | TRBV5-8 | ASSLGGQGVYEQY
TRBJ1-4 | TRBV29-1 | SVATGGTVNEKLF
TRBJ1-1 | TRBV7-6 | ASSRPPSGRGSDTEAF
TRBJ2-1 | TRBV4-1 | ASSQGQGGYNEQF
TRBJ2-2 | TRBV4-1 | ASSKTTGVSTTGELF
TRBJ2-3 | TRBV3-1/TRBV3-2 | ASSLNGGAGTQY
TRBJ2-7 | TRBV10-3 | AISEPSDSYEQY
TRBJ2-3 | TRBV4-2 | ASSQGPGLAGDVDTQY
TRBJ1-1 | TRBV5-1 | ASSGLGAGTEAF
TRBJ2-5 | TRBV7-3 | ASSFFGGPETQY
TRBJ1-6 | TRBV20-1 | SASPGTSSYNSPLH
TRBJ1-3 | TRBV28 | ASSTPRVGNTIY